This TCR beta chain is drawn from a study of metastatic and nonmetastatic thyroid tumors. Study-level information: The study looked at repertoires side by side in blood and in tumor or nodule tissue from malignant and benign thyroid patients. Study-level findings and limits: Benign nodules reportedly had significantly lower TCR beta diversity than malignant thyroid tumors in blood and tumor.

Among the patients, none had received any treatment before thyroid surgery. Using MiXCR, TCRdb reanalyzed the PCR reads. The table records roughly 15,000 clones, less than 25% of them present only once. On this clone itself: Its antigen is as yet unknown.

V was shortened by 4 bases and J by 3 bases, with 13 bases between the two germline ends. CDR3 size: 14 residues. Germline CDR1 MNHEY, CDR2 SMNVEV (reference sequence). The clonotype originates from a female donor with papillary thyroid cancer or a benign thyroid nodule (not recorded which). Some clones in this sample may be carry-over from other donors' samples. The sequencing input was adjacent normal tissue. The rearrangement joins TRBV27 to TRBJ2-7; D remains ambiguous. CDR3 in DNA: TGTGCCAGCAGTTCACGACCCAGGTACTACGAGCAGTACTTC. It specifies CASSSRPRYYEQYF.